This T cell receptor (beta chain) derives from a study of response to subunit inactivated influenza vaccine. The study, taken as a whole, reports: Authors suggested that a seasonal influenza vaccination recruits few new T cells each time.

This CDR3 is 14 amino acids long. Germline-derived CDR1 and CDR2 are SGDLS and YYNGEE. Losses at the gene ends were 0 bases for V and 3 bases for J; bases not matched to a gene: 2. One entry per CDR3 protein results from TCRdb running MiXCR on the RT-PCR reads. Counted here are approximately 700,000 distinct CDR3 sequences, approximately 15% occurring once; the ten biggest clones make up 5.5% to 7%. A remark on this clonotype: Its target is unknown.

Material: PBMCs from blood, obtained roughly 15 days before vaccination. The J gene is TRBJ1-1, the V gene TRBV9; 7 nucleotides agree with TRBD1. The TCR comes from a man aged 45-60 years who received an inactivated influenza vaccine. This chain's CDR3 is CASSVEDRDTEAFF. CDR3 nucleotide sequence: TGTGCCAGCAGCGTAGAAGACAGGGACACTGAAGCTTTCTTT.